One sample yielded the 10 T cell receptor beta chains listed below, sequenced in a study of blood T cells in healthy people across ages. A second PCR of roughly 7 to 11 cycles used a sample-barcoded 5' primer and a J-beta primer mix. From the 5' RACE reads, TCRdb called clonotypes with MiXCR, one entry per CDR3 protein. The sample lists 1 million or so distinct CDR3 sequences; 40% to 45% were seen once. Material: blood. The receptor set was obtained from a woman in her fifties or sixties in good health.

This sequence joins TRBV7-2 and TRBJ1-5; unclear D gene. Trimming shortened V by 5 bases and J by 5 bases, and 16 bases separated the two germline ends. CDR1 and CDR2 (germline): SGHTA, FQGNSA. There are 15 residues in the CDR3. As DNA, the CDR3 is TGTGCCAGCAGCCCGTCGATCAGAAAAGATCAGCCCCAGCATTTT. Translated: CASSPSIRKDQPQHF.

The chain is built from TRBV2 and TRBJ2-1; D is ambiguous. The CDR3 loop spans 10 amino acids. V was shortened by 7 bases and J by 6 bases, with 4 bases between the two germline ends. Germline-derived CDR1 and CDR2 are SNHLY and FYNNEI. DNA of the CDR3: TGTGCCAGCACTTCCAATGAGCAGTTCTTC. It codes for CASTSNEQFF.

This clonotype was found a few times. The genes are TRBV12-3 or TRBV12-4 and TRBJ2-3; 7 nucleotides align to TRBD2. With V trimmed by 7 bases and J by 1 base, 11 bases remained unmatched. CDR3 size: 16 residues. Here the CDR3 DNA reads TGTGCCAGCAAGAACGGGCCTAGCGGAGGCACAGATACGCAGTATTTT. This codes for CASKNGPSGGTDTQYF.

V gene TRBV7-9 combines with J gene TRBJ2-4; 9 bases line up with TRBD2. Looked up from germline, CDR1 is SEHNR and CDR2 is FQNEAQ (reference sequence). With V trimmed by 2 bases and J by 7 bases, 9 bases remained unmatched. The CDR3 is 16 amino acids. The chain's CDR3 is CASSLFRGRAGNIQYF. For the CDR3, the DNA is TGTGCCAGCAGCTTATTCCGCGGGAGGGCCGGGAACATTCAGTACTTC.

The table lists this clonotype with a few counts. This chain uses TRBV6-6 with TRBJ2-7, with D possibly TRBD1 on 6 matching bases. This CDR3 has 13 residues. The ends were cut back, 2 bases at V and 3 bases at J, with 8 bases in the middle. Germline values: CDR1 MNHNY, CDR2 SVGAGI (reference sequence). The CDR3 sequence is CASSYTGYYEQYF. The CDR3 region has the DNA TGTGCCAGCAGTTACACAGGGTACTACGAGCAGTACTTC.

This clonotype was detected only a few times. The chain has TRBV5-1 and TRBJ2-7; D is uncertain. Trimming removed 5 bases at V and 1 base at J, with 13 bases between. Germline V gene data show CDR1 as SGHRS and CDR2 as YFSETQ. This CDR3 has 14 amino acids. CDR3 region: CASRDPELSYEQYF. The CDR3 DNA reads TGCGCCAGCAGAGACCCTGAGCTTTCCTACGAGCAGTACTTC.

This clonotype has only a few counts. J is TRBJ1-4 and V is TRBV25-1; TRBD1 matches at 7 bases. V gave up 6 bases and J gave up 7 bases; unmatched junction bases: 11. Germline CDR1 is MGHDK and CDR2 is SYGVNS. The CDR3 is 15 amino acids. The CDR3: CASRETGARSEKLFF. DNA for the CDR3: TGTGCCAGCAGGGAAACAGGGGCGAGGAGTGAAAAACTGTTTTTT. The whole variable domain, filled in from reference TRBV25-1 and TRBJ1-4, reads EADIYQTPRYLVIGTGKKITLECSQTMGHDKMYWYQQDPGMELHLIHYSYGVNSTEKGDLSSESTVSRIRTEHFPLTLESARPSHTSQYLCASRETGARSEKLFFGSGTQLSVL.

The chain joins TRBV5-1 to TRBJ2-4; 9 bases are a match to TRBD1. This CDR3 has 18 amino acids. Looked up from germline, CDR1 is SGHRS and CDR2 is YFSETQ. With V trimmed by 4 bases and J by 0 bases, 11 bases remained unmatched. CDR3: CASSTGTGFGIAKNIQYF. The CDR3 DNA reads as TGCGCCAGCAGCACGGGGACAGGGTTTGGGATAGCCAAAAACATTCAGTACTTC.

The CDR3 here is CSATRQYGYTF. CDR3 bases: TGCAGTGCTACCCGACAGTATGGCTACACCTTC. The chain couples TRBV20-1 to TRBJ1-2, with D perhaps TRBD1 (5 bases). Deletions cut 4 bases from V and 5 bases from J, with 8 bases between. Per the germline V gene, CDR1 is DFQATT and CDR2 is SNEGSKA (reference sequence). The CDR3 length is 11 residues.

In DNA form, the CDR3 reads TGTGCCAGCAGTCCACCCCTCGGGAAAGACTATGGCTACACCTTC. The encoded protein is CASSPPLGKDYGYTF. The chain uses TRBV28 and TRBJ1-2; D is unclear. This CDR3 is 15 amino acids long. Trimming removed 5 bases at V and 3 bases at J, with 16 bases between. Germline V gene sequence: CDR1 MDHEN, CDR2 SYDVKM.